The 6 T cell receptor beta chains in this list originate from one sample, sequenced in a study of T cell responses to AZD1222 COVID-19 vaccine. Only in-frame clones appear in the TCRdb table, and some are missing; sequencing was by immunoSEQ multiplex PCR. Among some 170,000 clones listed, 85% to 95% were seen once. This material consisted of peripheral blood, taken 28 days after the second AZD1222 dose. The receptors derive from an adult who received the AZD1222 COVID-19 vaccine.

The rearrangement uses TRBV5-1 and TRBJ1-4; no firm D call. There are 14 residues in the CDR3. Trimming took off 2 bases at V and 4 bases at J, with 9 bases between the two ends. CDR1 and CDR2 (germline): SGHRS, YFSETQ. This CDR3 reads CASSFTTSNEKLFF. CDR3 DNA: TGCGCCAGCAGCTTTACGACAAGTAATGAAAAACTGTTTTTT.

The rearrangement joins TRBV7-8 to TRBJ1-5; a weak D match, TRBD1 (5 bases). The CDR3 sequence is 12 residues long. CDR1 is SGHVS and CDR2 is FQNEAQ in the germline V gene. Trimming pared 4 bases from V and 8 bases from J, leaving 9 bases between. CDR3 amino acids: CASSYQGKPQHF. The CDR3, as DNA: TGTGCCAGCAGCTACCAGGGTAAGCCCCAGCATTTT.

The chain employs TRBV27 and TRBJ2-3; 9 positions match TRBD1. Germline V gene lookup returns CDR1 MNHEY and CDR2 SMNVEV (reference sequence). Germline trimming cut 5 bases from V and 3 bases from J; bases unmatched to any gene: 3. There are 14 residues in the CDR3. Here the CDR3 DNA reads TGTGCCAGCAGTCGACAGGGGGGGACAGATACGCAGTATTTT. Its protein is CASSRQGGTDTQYF.

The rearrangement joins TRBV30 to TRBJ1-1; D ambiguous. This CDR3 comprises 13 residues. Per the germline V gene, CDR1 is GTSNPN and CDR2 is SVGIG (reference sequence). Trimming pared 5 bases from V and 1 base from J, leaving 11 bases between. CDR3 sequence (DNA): TGTGCCTGGTCCCGACTGGGGAACACTGAAGCTTTCTTT. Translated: CAWSRLGNTEAFF. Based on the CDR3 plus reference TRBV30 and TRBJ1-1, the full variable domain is SQTIHQWPATLVQPVGSPLSLECTVEGTSNPNLYWYRQAAGRGLQLLFYSVGIGQISSEVPQNLSASRPQDRQFILSSKKLLLSDSGFYLCAWSRLGNTEAFFGQGTRLTVV.

Written as DNA, the CDR3 is TGTGCCAGCTCAAAAGGAATTCCAGCGGTGAGCACAGATACGCAGTATTTT. Translated, it gives CASSKGIPAVSTDTQYF. The chain employs TRBV18 and TRBJ2-3, with TRBD2 as a possible D gene (5 bases). V was pared by 5 bases and J by 0 bases, with 18 bases between. Germline V gene lookup returns CDR1 KGHSH and CDR2 LQKENI. The CDR3 covers 17 residues.

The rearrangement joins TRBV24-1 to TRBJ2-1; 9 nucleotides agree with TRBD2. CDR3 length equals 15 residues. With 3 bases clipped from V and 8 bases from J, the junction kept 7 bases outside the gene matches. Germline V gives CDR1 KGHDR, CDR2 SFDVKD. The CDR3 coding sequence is TGTGCCACCAGTGATGGGGGGACTAGCAACGATGAGCAGTTCTTC. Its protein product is CATSDGGTSNDEQFF.